The 25 T cell receptor beta chains presented below share a single source sample, sequenced in a study of blood T cell repertoires in COVID-19. Only in-frame clones appear in the TCRdb table, and some are missing; sequencing was by immunoSEQ multiplex PCR. Here the sample spans 89,000 or so clones, 85% being singletons. The sequenced material came from peripheral blood. These receptors came from an older man with acute or convalescent COVID-19.

This rearrangement joins TRBV11-2 to TRBJ2-7, with D possibly TRBD1 on 6 matching bases. Germline V gene sequence: CDR1 SGHAT, CDR2 FQNNGV. With 5 bases removed from V and 5 bases from J, the gap between germline ends came to 16 bases. The CDR3 runs to 14 residues. CDR3 region: CASSPNLQGNEQYF. Here the CDR3 DNA reads TGTGCCAGCAGCCCTAACCTCCAGGGGAACGAGCAGTACTTC.

The DNA for the CDR3 is TGTGCCAGCAGTTACCGGGACAGGGGGCCTGATTCACCCCTCCACTTT. The encoded protein is CASSYRDRGPDSPLHF. The rearrangement joins TRBV27 to TRBJ1-6; 12 nucleotides align to TRBD1. The CDR3 is made up of 16 amino acids. Germline V gene sequence: CDR1 MNHEY, CDR2 SMNVEV (reference sequence). Germline trimming cut 4 bases from V and 8 bases from J; bases unmatched to any gene: 6.

The rearrangement links TRBV9 to TRBJ1-3; no firm D call. Germline assignment: CDR1 SGDLS and CDR2 YYNGEE. This CDR3 contains 14 residues. V lost 3 bases to trimming and J lost 1 base, with 8 bases between them. For the CDR3, the DNA is TGTGCCAGCAGCGCGCGCCCTTCTGGAAACACCATATATTTT. Amino acid sequence: CASSARPSGNTIYF.

J is TRBJ2-7 and V is TRBV27, with D tentatively TRBD2 (6 bases). Germline CDR1 reads MNHEY; CDR2 reads SMNVEV (reference sequence). V shed 7 bases and J shed 3 bases, with 16 bases lying between them. CDR3 length: 14 residues. CDR3: CASKRAPGLYEQYF. CDR3 in DNA: TGTGCCAGCAAACGGGCCCCGGGACTCTACGAGCAGTACTTC.

The V gene is TRBV10-3, the J gene TRBJ2-3; D unclear. The germline V gene encodes CDR1 ENHRY and CDR2 SYGVKD. V was shortened by 5 bases and J by 4 bases, with 10 bases between the two germline ends. The CDR3 sequence is 13 residues long. CDR3 residues: CAISSRRPDTQYF. In nucleotides, the CDR3 is TGTGCCATCAGTTCCAGGCGCCCAGATACGCAGTATTTT.

The V and J genes are TRBV11-2 and TRBJ1-2; no firm D call. There are 16 residues in the CDR3. Trimming stripped 1 base from V and 2 bases from J, with 14 bases between. Germline V CDR1 and CDR2: SGHAT, FQNNGV. The CDR3 spells CASSLATTAANYGYTF. DNA for the CDR3: TGTGCCAGCAGCTTAGCCACAACCGCAGCGAACTATGGCTACACCTTC.

The gene calls are TRBV5-4 and TRBJ2-3, with 10 positions matching TRBD2. There are 16 residues in the CDR3. Germline V gene lookup returns CDR1 SGHNT and CDR2 YYREEE (reference sequence). Trimming took 5 bases from V and 0 from J; bases not matched to a gene: 6. The CDR3 coding sequence is TGTGCCAGCAGAGTGTCACTAGCGGGGAGCACAGATACGCAGTATTTT. Encoded protein: CASRVSLAGSTDTQYF.

V gene TRBV27 combines with J gene TRBJ1-5; the D is unclear. CDR1 MNHEY and CDR2 SMNVEV come from the germline V gene (reference sequence). V was trimmed by 6 bases and J by 3 bases, leaving 6 bases between them. The CDR3 loop spans 12 amino acids. The CDR3 DNA reads TGTGCCAGCAGAAATTACAATCAGCCCCAGCATTTT. Its protein is CASRNYNQPQHF.

The chain combines TRBV15 with TRBJ1-4; D gene ambiguous. This CDR3 contains 16 residues. The V end was cut by 0 bases, the J end by 8 bases, with 16 bases between. In germline, CDR1 is LNHNV, CDR2 YYDKDF (reference sequence). In DNA form, the CDR3 reads TGTGCCACCAGCAGAGATCGGGGTTTTGCAGGCGAAAAACTGTTTTTT. This encodes CATSRDRGFAGEKLFF.

V gene TRBV2 combines with J gene TRBJ2-1; 9 bases fit TRBD2. The CDR3 length is 14 residues. Trimming cost V 8 bases and J 4 bases; bases outside gene matches: 6. The V gene's germline CDR1 is SNHLY and CDR2 FYNNEI. The CDR3 loop is CASGRREGYNEQFF. CDR3 sequence (DNA): TGTGCCAGCGGGAGGCGGGAGGGTTACAATGAGCAGTTCTTC.

The chain joins TRBV7-3 to TRBJ2-3; TRBD2 aligns across 10 bases. The V and J ends lost 5 bases and 7 bases, in that order; junction bases with no gene match: 15. The CDR3 covers 17 residues. CDR1 and CDR2 (germline): SGHTA, FQGTGA. CDR3 bases: TGTGCCAGCAGCCCCCGGACTAGCGGTAACGGGACGAATACGCAGTATTTT. It specifies CASSPRTSGNGTNTQYF.

The chain recombines TRBV9 with TRBJ2-3, with D possibly being TRBD1 (5 bases). The CDR3 consists of 15 residues. The germline V gene encodes CDR1 SGDLS and CDR2 YYNGEE. Between the trimmed V and J ends, which lost 0 bases and 0 bases, there was a span of 8 bases. In DNA form, the CDR3 reads TGTGCCAGCAGCGTAGACCAGGGTAGCACAGATACGCAGTATTTT. This gives the protein CASSVDQGSTDTQYF.

This clone was detected once. The V and J genes are TRBV29-1 and TRBJ2-7, with TRBD1 identical over 8 bases. The length of the CDR3 is 13 residues. Germline V CDR1 and CDR2: SQVTM, ANQGSEA. V shed 0 bases and J 7 bases; nucleotides not matched to a gene: 5. The CDR3 region is CSVEDRTGREQYF. The CDR3 region has the DNA TGCAGCGTTGAAGACAGGACAGGGAGAGAGCAGTACTTC.

The rearrangement uses TRBV11-2 and TRBJ1-5, with TRBD1 as a possible D gene (5 bases). With 4 bases removed from V and 8 bases from J, the gap between germline ends came to 12 bases. Germline lookup yields CDR1 SGHAT and CDR2 FQNNGV. The CDR3 loop spans 13 amino acids. Written as DNA, the CDR3 is TGTGCCAGCAGCTCACAGGCTTTGGAGCCCCAGCATTTT. It codes for CASSSQALEPQHF.

This clone was seen a few times. An end of the junction does not agree with germline; a read error may underlie this. This chain uses TRBV7-7 with TRBJ2-5; TRBD2 is a possible D gene (5 bases). Germline-derived CDR1 and CDR2 are SSHAT and FNYEAQ (reference sequence). CDR3 length equals 17 residues. The CDR3 coding sequence is TGTGCTAGCAGCGATCCGGGAACCGGAGGCACCCAAGAGACCCAGTACTTC. This codes for CASSDPGTGGTQETQYF.

The chain combines TRBV13 with TRBJ2-2; 11 nucleotides agree with TRBD1. The CDR3 runs 15 residues. The germline gives CDR1 PRHDT, CDR2 FYEKMQ (reference sequence). V gave up 5 bases and J gave up 7 bases; unmatched junction bases: 6. CDR3 coding DNA: TGTGCCAGCAGCCTACGGGACAGGGGGGTCGGGGAGCTGTTTTTT. It translates to CASSLRDRGVGELFF.

This clone has at least ten counts. The chain uses TRBV9 and TRBJ1-6; TRBD1 aligns across 8 bases. The CDR3 length is 17 residues. From germline, CDR1 is SGDLS and CDR2 YYNGEE. The V segment lost 0 bases and the J segment 8 bases; nucleotides outside the gene matches: 10. This CDR3 reads CASSVAPVAGGYSPLHF. The CDR3 bases are TGTGCCAGCAGCGTAGCTCCGGTGGCAGGGGGCTATTCACCCCTCCACTTT.

The chain recombines TRBV7-3 with TRBJ2-5; 9 bases are a match to TRBD1. V shed 5 bases, J shed 3 bases, and the junction held 4 bases outside the gene matches. The CDR3 has 14 amino acids. CDR1 and CDR2 from the germline V gene are SGHTA and FQGTGA. CDR3 sequence: CASSVQGAKETQYF. The DNA of the CDR3 is TGTGCCAGCAGCGTACAGGGGGCCAAAGAGACCCAGTACTTC.

The chain joins TRBV27 to TRBJ2-1; the D gene is possibly TRBD1 (6 bases). From germline, CDR1 is MNHEY and CDR2 SMNVEV (reference sequence). The CDR3 extends over 14 amino acids. V gave up 5 bases and J gave up 8 bases, with 16 bases separating them. The CDR3 bases are TGTGCCAGCAGTGGGGCCAGGGGTGTCCATGAGCAGTTCTTC. It codes for CASSGARGVHEQFF.

This chain joins TRBV6-1 and TRBJ1-5; 12 bases fit TRBD1. The CDR3 loop spans 18 amino acids. Germline CDR1 MNHNS, CDR2 SASEGT. V shed 3 bases, J shed 4 bases, and the junction held 10 bases outside the gene matches. The CDR3: CASSDAPGQGAWNQPQHF. CDR3 nucleotides: TGTGCCAGCAGTGATGCCCCGGGACAGGGGGCTTGGAATCAGCCCCAGCATTTT.

The chain has TRBV6-2 or TRBV6-3 and TRBJ2-1; 10 bases line up with TRBD2. Germline CDR1 is MNHEY and CDR2 is SVGEGT. The V gene end was trimmed by 5 bases and the J gene end by 4 bases; junction bases not matched to a gene: 5. CDR3 length equals 15 residues. This chain's CDR3 is CASSPSGRVYNEQFF. Written as DNA, the CDR3 is TGTGCCAGCAGTCCGAGCGGGAGGGTATACAATGAGCAGTTCTTC.

The V gene is TRBV4-3, the J gene TRBJ2-7; 14 bases map to TRBD2. This CDR3 contains 18 residues. The ends lost 4 bases at V and 2 bases at J; junction bases unmatched: 10. Per germline, CDR1 LGHNA and CDR2 YSLEER. Written as DNA, the CDR3 is TGCGCCAGCAGCCTAGAAGTTGGGACTAGCGGGGGAACCTACGAGCAGTACTTC. Amino acid sequence: CASSLEVGTSGGTYEQYF.

The chain joins TRBV27 to TRBJ2-7; a possible D gene is TRBD2 (5 bases). CDR1 MNHEY and CDR2 SMNVEV come from the germline V gene (reference sequence). Between the trimmed V and J ends, which lost 4 bases and 6 bases, there was a span of 19 bases. CDR3 length: 15 residues. CDR3 sequence: CASSSTGIYTGEQYF. As DNA, the CDR3 is TGTGCCAGCAGTTCTACCGGGATCTATACGGGCGAGCAGTACTTC.

This sequence joins TRBV5-1 and TRBJ2-5; a weak D match, TRBD2 (6 bases). Germline V gives CDR1 SGHRS, CDR2 YFSETQ. This CDR3 is 15 amino acids long. V dropped 4 bases and J dropped 2 bases, with 15 bases sitting between them. The CDR3 loop reads CASSLDGRNQETQYF. The DNA for the CDR3 is TGCGCCAGCAGCCTGGACGGGAGAAATCAAGAGACCCAGTACTTC.

The rearrangement joins TRBV5-1 to TRBJ2-1; possible D gene TRBD2, 6 bases. V was pared by 2 bases and J by 6 bases, with 12 bases between. Per the germline V gene, CDR1 is SGHRS and CDR2 is YFSETQ. This CDR3 comprises 14 residues. CDR3 coding DNA: TGCGCCAGCAGCTTTGTGGGAGCGGGCAATGAGCAGTTCTTC. Its protein product is CASSFVGAGNEQFF.